This TCR beta chain came from a study of shared clonotypes between healthy human individuals. Study-wide context: Three plates were used per donor for CD4 naive, three for CD4 memory, two for CD8 naive and one for CD8 memory.

With 0 bases removed from V and 4 bases from J, the gap between germline ends came to 10 bases. Germline values: CDR1 MNHNY, CDR2 SVGAGI (reference sequence). This CDR3 spans 15 amino acids. Partitioning of CD4+ cells yielded a CD45RA+ naive subset and a CD45RA-negative memory subset. Study outcomes and limitations: Some naive CD4 clonotypes, 4% to 6%, turned up in common across several donors.

Using immunoSEQ multiplex PCR, the repertoire was profiled, and TCRdb retains in-frame clones only, with some absent. The repertoire includes 740,000 or so clones, more than 70% of them detected once, and more than 1.5% sits in the top ten. Of note for this clone: No antigen is known for it. The same CDR3 also results from other DNA sequences found in this sample.

The sequenced sample consisted of memory CD4+ T cells sorted from blood. Sample subset: CD45RA-negative fraction. The chain combines TRBV6-6 with TRBJ1-5; tentatively, D is TRBD1 (6 bases). This clonotype originated in a woman under 40 in good health. The CDR3 region has the DNA TGTGCCAGCAGTTACTCGAGAGGGGGAAATCAGCCCCAGCATTTT. It yields the protein CASSYSRGGNQPQHF.